A single sample gave rise to the 30 T cell receptor beta chains below, sequenced in a study of regulatory T cells in long-lasting Graves disease. Time point noted: newly diagnosed GD, antithyroid drugs for less than 3 months. There was RNA extracted from PBMCs, and the TCR library was made from it. CDR3 regions were amplified by Arm-PCR using iRepertoire HTBI primers to build TCR beta libraries. From the multiplex PCR reads, TCRdb called clonotypes with MiXCR, one entry per CDR3 protein. The sample lists a few hundred thousand distinct CDR3 sequences, about 20% occurring once. This sample was shared with a second study, whose subject was T cells in Graves' hyperthyroidism and ophthalmopathy.

The sample consisted of peripheral blood mononuclear cells (PBMCs), taken at new diagnosis, from a patient treated with antithyroid drugs. The source of these receptors is a woman in her 30s with Graves disease.

The chain joins TRBV18 to TRBJ1-1; D might be TRBD1 (5 bases). Trimming took 1 base from V and 6 from J, leaving 12 bases between them. The CDR3 runs to 14 residues. Germline values: CDR1 KGHSH, CDR2 LQKENI. CDR3 nucleotides: TGTGCCAGCTCACCACTGTCAGGGTACGCTGAAGCTTTCTTT. Translated, it gives CASSPLSGYAEAFF.

There are a few counts of this clonotype. The chain has TRBV6-1 and TRBJ2-3, with D uncertain. Germline V gene data show CDR1 as MNHNS and CDR2 as SASEGT. Trimming cost V 5 bases and J 2 bases, with 14 bases left between them. The CDR3 has 15 amino acids. CDR3 DNA sequence: TGTGCCAGCAGTCCGGACGGACGCTTCACAGATACGCAGTATTTT. Translating it yields CASSPDGRFTDTQYF.

To note about this clonotype: This likely reflects a read error, since a far larger clone is one base away. The chain has TRBV27 and TRBJ2-1, with TRBD2 identical over 13 bases. The J call may be mistaken, given a closer DNA end match to TRBJ2-5. The CDR3 totals 17 residues. Germline CDR1 is MNHEY and CDR2 is SMNVEV (reference sequence). The CDR3 reads CASSETGLAGIRETQYF. DNA of the CDR3: TGTGCCAGCAGTGAAACGGGACTAGCGGGGATACGAGAGACCCAGTACTTC.

This rearrangement joins TRBV20-1 to TRBJ2-2, with 7 bases identical to TRBD2. The V gene end was trimmed by 6 bases and the J gene end by 3 bases; junction bases not matched to a gene: 7. Germline V gene lookup returns CDR1 DFQATT and CDR2 SNEGSKA (reference sequence). This CDR3 is built from 14 residues. CDR3 in amino acids: CSAPASGYTGELFF. The CDR3 nucleotides are TGCAGTGCCCCTGCTAGCGGTTACACCGGGGAGCTGTTTTTT.

This clonotype has a handful of counts. The CDR3 loop reads CASSRGVDRANTGELFF. The CDR3 nucleotides read TGTGCCAGCAGTCGCGGGGTGGACAGGGCGAACACCGGGGAGCTGTTTTTT. This rearrangement joins TRBV6-1 to TRBJ2-2; 8 bases are a match to TRBD1. This CDR3 has 17 residues. Germline V lookup: CDR1 MNHNS, CDR2 SASEGT. V lost 5 bases to trimming and J lost 0 bases; unmatched junction nucleotides: 8.

The table lists this clonotype with many counts. The V call is TRBV29-1, the J call TRBJ2-5; 9 positions agree with TRBD1. CDR3 length: 14 residues. J was trimmed by 5 bases and V by 1 base; bases with no gene match: 5. Germline V gene data show CDR1 as SQVTM and CDR2 as ANQGSEA. DNA for the CDR3: TGCAGCGTTGAAGCTAGAGGACAGGGGGAGACCCAGTACTTC. Protein product: CSVEARGQGETQYF. The full variable domain, completed using reference TRBV29-1 and TRBJ2-5, is SAVISQKPSRDICQRGTSLTIQCQVDSQVTMMFWYRQQPGQSLTLIATANQGSEATYESGFVIDKFPISRPNLTFSTLTVSNMSPEDSSIYLCSVEARGQGETQYFGPGTRLLVL.

This clonotype was counted a few times. With a much larger clone just one base away, this may be a read error. The chain has TRBV2 and TRBJ2-1; maybe TRBD1 (6 bases). The germline CDR1 and CDR2 sequences are SNHLY and FYNNEI. The CDR3 has 11 amino acids. V lost 7 bases, J lost 15 bases, and 16 bases lay in between. The CDR3 loop reads CASTDPGQVFF. The DNA of the CDR3 is TGTGCCAGCACCGACCCGGGACAAGTGTTCTTC.

This clonotype has ten or more counts. The chain links TRBV9 to TRBJ1-2; no clear D. The V and J ends lost 3 bases and 3 bases respectively, with 12 bases between them. Germline V gene sequence: CDR1 SGDLS, CDR2 YYNGEE. CDR3 length: 14 amino acids. CDR3 sequence (DNA): TGTGCCAGCAGCGCGACCCCCCCCTACTATGGCTACACCTTC. Amino acids: CASSATPPYYGYTF.

This clonotype showed up many times. This chain connects TRBV20-1 to TRBJ1-1, with D unclear. Trimming took 3 bases from V and 1 from J, leaving 12 bases between them. The CDR3 contains 14 residues. Germline V gene data show CDR1 as DFQATT and CDR2 as SNEGSKA (reference sequence). CDR3 amino acids: CSARERVRNTEAFF. The CDR3 region has the DNA TGCAGTGCTAGGGAGCGGGTCCGGAACACTGAAGCTTTCTTT.

This clonotype appeared many times. The rearrangement links TRBV12-3 or TRBV12-4 to TRBJ1-5, with unresolved D. The ends were cut back, 5 bases at V and 6 bases at J, with 14 bases in the middle. CDR3 length: 14 residues. CDR3 in DNA: TGTGCCAGCAGTACCAGCTTACAGCGTCAGCCCCAGCATTTT. Its protein is CASSTSLQRQPQHF.

This clonotype was found many times. This rearrangement joins TRBV7-8 to TRBJ1-5; TRBD1 matches 9 bases. Per germline, CDR1 SGHVS and CDR2 FQNEAQ. J lost 0 bases, V lost 6 bases, and 15 bases had no gene match. The CDR3 has 19 amino acids. The CDR3 DNA follows: TGTGCCAGCAGTTATACCCCGGGACAGGGACCTTATAGCAATCAGCCCCAGCATTTT. This encodes CASSYTPGQGPYSNQPQHF.

This clonotype has ten or more counts. The chain carries TRBV19 and TRBJ2-1; 10 bases fit TRBD1. CDR3 length: 22 residues. Unmatched junction bases numbered 17, after V lost 0 bases and J lost 0 bases. The germline V gene has CDR1 LNHDA and CDR2 SQIVND (reference sequence). CDR3 DNA sequence: TGTGCCAGTAGTATAGACAGGTCCCGGGACAGGGGAGCGGGTGCCTCCTACAATGAGCAGTTCTTC. Its translation is CASSIDRSRDRGAGASYNEQFF.

This clonotype has ten or more counts. CDR3 loop: CASSQGGADTEAFF. The CDR3 coding sequence is TGCGCCAGCAGCCAAGGGGGCGCGGACACTGAAGCTTTCTTT. The V call is TRBV4-1, the J call TRBJ1-1, with D tentatively TRBD1 (5 bases). The CDR3 consists of 14 residues. The germline V and J ends were trimmed by 1 base and 3 bases, with 9 bases remaining between them. The germline V gene encodes CDR1 MGHRA and CDR2 YSYEKL.

This clonotype appeared many times. CDR3 DNA sequence: TGTGCCAGCAGCTTAGTAGGGACTAGCGGGTCCCCCTACGAGCAGTACTTC. It specifies CASSLVGTSGSPYEQYF. The chain joins TRBV7-8 to TRBJ2-7; TRBD2 matches 12 bases. The CDR3 loop spans 17 amino acids. With 1 base clipped from V and 2 bases from J, the junction kept 6 bases outside the gene matches. Germline CDR1 is SGHVS and CDR2 is FQNEAQ.

Remarks on this clonotype: With a far larger clone one base away, a read error is the likely cause. This chain links TRBV20-1 with TRBJ2-1; either TRBD1 or TRBD2 may supply D (5 bases each). Germline loops: CDR1 DFQATT, CDR2 SNEGSKA (reference sequence). This CDR3 has 15 amino acids. V was trimmed by 5 bases and J by 10 bases, leaving 24 bases between them. The CDR3 loop reads CSAESTGTGSYEQFF. CDR3 bases: TGCAGTGCTGAGTCGACCGGGACGGGCTCCTACGAGCAGTTCTTC.

This clonotype has at least ten counts. The chain carries TRBV3-1 and TRBJ2-7; D call uncertain. In germline, CDR1 is LGHDT, CDR2 YNNKEL (reference sequence). V was shortened by 7 bases and J by 6 bases, with 13 bases between the two germline ends. The CDR3 extends over 12 amino acids. This CDR3 is CASTLGGSEQYF. CDR3 DNA: TGTGCCAGCACCTTGGGTGGATCCGAGCAGTACTTC.

At least ten counts were recorded for this clonotype. V and J are TRBV6-5 and TRBJ2-6, with D unclear. The CDR3 extends over 15 amino acids. Trimming pared 2 bases from V and 4 bases from J, leaving 9 bases between. The germline V gene has CDR1 MNHEY and CDR2 SVGAGI. The CDR3 nucleotides read TGTGCCAGCAGTTACAGGGATCCCGGGGCCAACGTCCTGACTTTC. This translates into CASSYRDPGANVLTF.

This clonotype was observed a few times. This sequence joins TRBV7-6 and TRBJ2-1; D may correspond to TRBD1 or TRBD2 (7 bases each). This CDR3 region has 15 residues. The V gene's germline CDR1 is SGHVS and CDR2 FNYEAQ. V shed 2 bases and J shed 4 bases, with 12 bases lying between them. CDR3 bases: TGTGCCAGCAGCTTATCAGGGGGAGGGTACAATGAGCAGTTCTTC. It yields the protein CASSLSGGGYNEQFF. The whole variable domain, filled in from reference TRBV7-6 and TRBJ2-1, reads GAGVSQSPRYKVTKRGQDVALRCDPISGHVSLYWYRQALGQGPEFLTYFNYEAQQDKSGLPNDRFSAERPEGSISTLTIQRTEQRDSAMYRCASSLSGGGYNEQFFGPGTRLTVL.

The chain employs TRBV9 and TRBJ2-1, with no clear D. CDR3 length equals 13 residues. Germline values: CDR1 SGDLS, CDR2 YYNGEE. The V gene lost 0 bases and the J gene lost 6 bases, with 7 bases spanning the gap. For the CDR3, the DNA is TGTGCCAGCAGCGTAGGGAGAGGCAATGAGCAGTTCTTC. This sequence encodes CASSVGRGNEQFF.

This clonotype has more than one count but fewer than ten. The J gene is TRBJ1-1, the V gene TRBV4-2; D is unclear. The V gene lost 4 bases and the J gene lost 5 bases, with 11 bases spanning the gap. The length of the CDR3 is 13 residues. Germline V CDR1 and CDR2: LGHNA, YNFKEQ. CDR3 residues: CASSPYETTEAFF. The CDR3 DNA reads TGTGCCAGCAGCCCCTACGAAACTACTGAAGCTTTCTTT.

This clonotype has only a few counts. A read error may explain this, as a much larger clone is one base away. The CDR3 end shows no conserved phenylalanine or tryptophan, and so a read error is likely. This chain uses TRBV7-3 with TRBJ2-3; D possibly corresponds to TRBD2 (5 bases). V lost 5 bases and J 1 base, leaving 13 bases between the germline ends. Germline V lookup: CDR1 SGHTA, CDR2 FQGTGA. This CDR3 has 15 amino acids. The CDR3 DNA is TGTGCCAGCAGCGGACGGGGATTTGGCACAGATACGCAGTATCTT. Amino acids: CASSGRGFGTDTQYL.

This clonotype was counted many times. The V call is TRBV11-2, the J call TRBJ2-5, with 8 nucleotides matching TRBD1. Looked up from germline, CDR1 is SGHAT and CDR2 is FQNNGV. V dropped 5 bases and J dropped 2; count of bases not matched to a gene: 4. CDR3 length: 14 amino acids. The CDR3 DNA is TGTGCCAGCAGCCCCGGGACAGGACAAGAGACCCAGTACTTC. This codes for CASSPGTGQETQYF.

This clonotype was counted many times. V and J are TRBV18 and TRBJ2-1; no clear D. CDR1 and CDR2 (germline): KGHSH, LQKENI. V was trimmed by 3 bases and J by 4 bases, leaving 16 bases between them. The CDR3 consists of 16 residues. The CDR3 DNA reads TGTGCCAGCTCACCCCCAGTTAGGCAAGTTTACAATGAGCAGTTCTTC. Its translation is CASSPPVRQVYNEQFF.

This clonotype was seen ten or more times. The chain is built from TRBV13 and TRBJ1-5; no firm D call. Germline CDR1 reads PRHDT; CDR2 reads FYEKMQ (reference sequence). The ends were cut back, 11 bases at V and 0 bases at J, with 14 bases in the middle. The CDR3 has 14 amino acids. The CDR3 loop is CASHLRNSNQPQHF. The CDR3 DNA follows: TGTGCCTCCCACTTAAGGAATAGCAATCAGCCCCAGCATTTT. Complete variable domain (other parts from reference TRBV13 and TRBJ1-5): AAGVIQSPRHLIKEKRETATLKCYPIPRHDTVYWYQQGPGQDPQFLISFYEKMQSDKGSIPDRFSAQQFSDYHSELNMSSLELGDSALYFCASHLRNSNQPQHFGDGTRLSIL.

This clonotype was detected many times. V and J are TRBV28 and TRBJ1-5; 8 bases line up with TRBD1. Per the germline V gene, CDR1 is MDHEN and CDR2 is SYDVKM. With V trimmed by 4 bases and J by 3 bases, 5 bases remained unmatched. The CDR3 covers 15 residues. The CDR3 sequence is CASSSRTGINQPQHF. CDR3 sequence (DNA): TGTGCCAGCAGTTCTAGGACAGGGATCAATCAGCCCCAGCATTTT.

This clonotype was detected ten times or more. V gene TRBV6-1 combines with J gene TRBJ1-1; 7 positions match TRBD1. The V gene's germline CDR1 is MNHNS and CDR2 SASEGT. V shed 1 base and J 2 bases; nucleotides not matched to a gene: 4. The CDR3 has 15 amino acids. DNA of the CDR3: TGTGCCAGCAGTGAAGGCCCAGGGGGTAACACTGAAGCTTTCTTT. Residues: CASSEGPGGNTEAFF.

This clonotype was detected many times. The rearrangement links TRBV5-5 to TRBJ2-7; no clear D. The ends were cut back, 0 bases at V and 4 bases at J, with 2 bases in the middle. This CDR3 region has 11 residues. Germline CDR1 and CDR2: SGHKS and YYEKEE (reference sequence). CDR3 DNA: TGTGCCAGCAGCTTGGGTTACGAGCAGTACTTC. Residues: CASSLGYEQYF. Full variable domain (missing parts from reference TRBV5-5 and TRBJ2-7): DAGVTQSPTHLIKTRGQQVTLRCSPISGHKSVSWYQQVLGQGPQFIFQYYEKEERGRGNFPDRFSARQFPNYSSELNVNALLLGDSALYLCASSLGYEQYFGPGTRLTVT.

This clonotype was observed many times. This chain connects TRBV7-9 to TRBJ2-7; D is unclear. The CDR3 extends over 12 amino acids. Germline assignment: CDR1 SEHNR and CDR2 FQNEAQ (reference sequence). The ends were cut back, 1 base at V and 8 bases at J, with 9 bases in the middle. CDR3 sequence: CASSLDRPQQYF. The CDR3 nucleotides read TGTGCCAGCAGCTTAGACCGACCACAGCAGTACTTC.

This clonotype has a count of ten or more. The rearrangement joins TRBV20-1 to TRBJ1-3; TRBD1 aligns across 8 bases. The ends lost 5 bases at V and 2 bases at J; junction bases unmatched: 5. CDR3 length equals 14 residues. Germline-derived CDR1 and CDR2 are DFQATT and SNEGSKA (reference sequence). DNA for the CDR3: TGCAGTGCTGGGCAGGGGGCAGCTGGAAACACCATATATTTT. This sequence encodes CSAGQGAAGNTIYF.

This chain joins TRBV29-1 and TRBJ2-5, with D possibly TRBD2 on 5 matching bases. The CDR3 runs 14 residues. Germline V gene data show CDR1 as SQVTM and CDR2 as ANQGSEA. The ends were cut back, 5 bases at V and 5 bases at J, with 18 bases in the middle. The CDR3 here is CSVPVERGLETQYF. For the CDR3, the DNA is TGCAGCGTTCCCGTCGAGAGAGGGTTGGAGACCCAGTACTTC.